Included here is one T cell receptor beta chain sequence, with context. The repertoire was sequenced with immunoSEQ multiplex PCR; TCRdb's copy has only in-frame clones and lacks some. The table shows around 150,000 clones, with approximately 88% occurring only once. The data belong to a study of blood T cell repertoires in COVID-19. In the study overall: Acute and convalescent COVID-19 specimens originated in the United States, Italy and Spain. T cells, B-cell-depleted T cells, or PBMCs supplied cDNA or gDNA.

CDR1 is MNHEY, CDR2 SMNVEV, per germline (reference sequence). Between the trimmed V and J ends, which lost 8 bases and 5 bases, there was a span of 18 bases. The CDR3 extends over 14 amino acids. Sequencing was performed on peripheral blood. The sequence came from a woman aged 60 to 75 who had recovered from COVID-19. The J gene is TRBJ2-5, the V gene TRBV27; a weak D match, TRBD2 (5 bases). CDR3 bases: TGTGCCAGCGCGGGCAGTCTAAAGGTTGAGACCCAGTACTTC. Amino acids: CASAGSLKVETQYF.